These T cell receptor beta chains were read from a single sample in a study of cytomegalovirus exposure and HLA in healthy donors. Clones were sequenced by immunoSEQ multiplex PCR, and TCRdb holds only the in-frame ones, with some missing. The table has 75,000 to 90,000 clones, 55% to 65% seen once; the top ten hold 15%. Sequencing used PBMCs. These receptors all stem from a woman aged 40 to 55 in good health and CMV-seropositive. Both conserved end residues are part of each CDR3. The D gene is left open where the match is weak. Clone size appears in some rows only: once, few, many, or a class for an expanded clone.

j_call	v_call	d_call	clone_size	cdr3_aa	cdr3_nt
TRBJ2-3	TRBV7-2	TRBD1	-	CASSLQQGGDTQYF	TGTGCCAGCAGCTTACAACAGGGGGGAGATACGCAGTATTTT
TRBJ2-7	TRBV19	TRBD1	-	CASGGQGGYEQYF	TGTGCCAGTGGCGGACAGGGGGGCTACGAGCAGTACTTC
TRBJ2-3	TRBV14	TRBD1	-	CASSQLGQGGDTQYF	TGTGCCAGCAGCCAACTTGGACAGGGAGGAGATACGCAGTATTTT
TRBJ2-7	TRBV7-9	-	-	CASSLVAGRSSYEQYF	TGTGCCAGCAGCTTAGTGGCGGGAAGGAGCTCCTACGAGCAGTACTTC
TRBJ1-1	TRBV2	-	-	CASTRRDTEAFF	TGTGCCAGCACCCGGAGGGACACTGAAGCTTTCTTT
TRBJ1-1	TRBV27	-	-	CASSFGAEAFF	TGTGCCAGCAGTTTCGGGGCTGAAGCTTTCTTT
TRBJ2-2	TRBV6-1	-	-	CASSVWNTGELFF	TGTGCCAGCAGTGTCTGGAACACCGGGGAGCTGTTTTTT
TRBJ2-5	TRBV9	TRBD1	-	CASSPRDRGLETQYF	TGTGCCAGCAGCCCTCGGGACAGGGGGCTGGAGACCCAGTACTTC
TRBJ2-7	TRBV6-5	-	-	CASSSRSKQYF	TGTGCCAGCAGTTCACGTAGTAAGCAGTACTTC
TRBJ2-1	TRBV2	-	-	CASKGSYTENEQFF	TGTGCCAGCAAGGGGTCCTACACGGAGAATGAGCAGTTCTTC
TRBJ2-5	TRBV7-2	TRBD1	few	CASSWKTGGPPGETQYF	TGTGCCAGCAGCTGGAAAACAGGGGGCCCGCCGGGGGAGACCCAGTACTTC
TRBJ2-7	TRBV6-6	-	-	CASSTRGLLYEQYF	TGTGCCAGCAGTACGCGGGGACTTCTCTACGAGCAGTACTTC
TRBJ1-4	TRBV7-9	-	-	CASSAPPGGRHEKLFF	TGTGCCAGCAGCGCCCCCCCGGGGGGACGGCATGAAAAACTGTTTTTT
TRBJ2-2	TRBV5-1	TRBD2	-	CASSLGGTSGYTGELFF	TGCGCCAGCAGCTTGGGCGGGACTAGCGGTTACACCGGGGAGCTGTTTTTT
TRBJ2-5	TRBV25-1	-	few	CASSERGHQETQYF	TGTGCCAGCAGTGAAAGAGGCCATCAAGAGACCCAGTACTTC
TRBJ2-1	TRBV9	TRBD2	-	CASSVEGLAGNEQFF	TGTGCCAGCAGCGTAGAGGGACTAGCGGGGAATGAGCAGTTCTTC
TRBJ2-5	TRBV5-4	TRBD2	-	CASSLAGRGQETQYF	TGTGCCAGCAGCTTGGCCGGGAGGGGGCAAGAGACCCAGTACTTC